Below are 21 T cell receptor beta chains sequenced from a single sample in a study of cytomegalovirus exposure and HLA in healthy donors. The PCR used 60 Vbeta and 13 Jbeta primers. TCRdb keeps only in-frame clones here, not all; method: immunoSEQ multiplex PCR. The table shows approximately 110,000 clones, with about 16% occurring only once. Specimen: PBMCs. The receptors shown here come from a female donor in good health and CMV-seronegative.

This clone has a handful of counts. V is TRBV20-1 and J is TRBJ2-3; D not resolved. CDR1 is DFQATT, CDR2 SNEGSKA, per germline (reference sequence). CDR3 length equals 11 residues. The V end was cut by 6 bases, the J end by 6 bases, with 10 bases between. The CDR3 loop is CSATFGDTQYF. DNA for the CDR3: TGCAGTGCCACCTTCGGGGATACGCAGTATTTT.

CDR3 bases: TGCGCCAGCAGCCAGACTAGCGGGGGTTACAATGAGCAGTTCTTC. Protein: CASSQTSGGYNEQFF. The genes are TRBV4-3 and TRBJ2-1, with 12 bases matching TRBD2. V trimming: 3 bases; J trimming: 4 bases; junction bases outside the gene matches: 1. This CDR3 is built from 15 residues. The V gene's germline CDR1 is LGHNA and CDR2 YSLEER.

This clone turned up a few times. The gene calls are TRBV25-1 and TRBJ2-1, with 9 bases identical to TRBD2. The CDR3 covers 16 residues. J gave up 7 bases and V 2 bases, and 9 bases lay outside the gene matches. Germline V CDR1 and CDR2: MGHDK, SYGVNS. CDR3 DNA sequence: TGTGCCAGCAGTGAAATCGGAGCGGGGGGAAGGAATGAGCAGTTCTTC. It translates to CASSEIGAGGRNEQFF. The variable domain in full, completed from reference TRBV25-1 and TRBJ2-1, reads EADIYQTPRYLVIGTGKKITLECSQTMGHDKMYWYQQDPGMELHLIHYSYGVNSTEKGDLSSESTVSRIRTEHFPLTLESARPSHTSQYLCASSEIGAGGRNEQFFGPGTRLTVL.

The rearrangement joins TRBV2 to TRBJ2-3; possible D gene TRBD1, 6 bases. The CDR3 spans 15 residues. Trimming stripped 10 bases from V and 2 bases from J, with 19 bases between. Germline CDR1 reads SNHLY; CDR2 reads FYNNEI. CDR3 nucleotide sequence: TGTGCCAACCAGCCATTCGGACAGAACACAGATACGCAGTATTTT. Translating it yields CANQPFGQNTDTQYF.

V and J are TRBV7-2 and TRBJ1-4, with D unresolved. Trimming cost V 4 bases and J 3 bases, with 12 bases left between them. Germline V gives CDR1 SGHTA, CDR2 FQGNSA. The CDR3 loop spans 15 amino acids. The CDR3 DNA is TGTGCCAGCAGCTCCACGCGTAGAGCTAATGAAAAACTGTTTTTT. Residues: CASSSTRRANEKLFF. Using reference TRBV7-2 and TRBJ1-4 for the parts outside the CDR3, the full variable domain is GAGVSQSPSNKVTEKGKDVELRCDPISGHTALYWYRQSLGQGLEFLIYFQGNSAPDKSGLPSDRFSAERTGGSVSTLTIQRTQQEDSAVYLCASSSTRRANEKLFFGSGTQLSVL.

This chain uses TRBV7-2 with TRBJ1-3; D gene uncertain. Germline V gene lookup returns CDR1 SGHTA and CDR2 FQGNSA. The V end lost 7 bases, the J end lost 2 bases, and 15 bases lay between the germline ends. This CDR3 has 15 amino acids. The CDR3 reads CASKRVSGAGNTIYF. The DNA of the CDR3 is TGTGCCAGCAAGCGAGTCTCCGGAGCTGGAAACACCATATATTTT.

This clone was counted only a few times. The chain uses TRBV28 and TRBJ1-5, with D perhaps TRBD1 (6 bases). The germline V and J ends were trimmed by 7 bases and 3 bases, with 19 bases remaining between them. Germline CDR1 and CDR2: MDHEN and SYDVKM. CDR3 length: 16 amino acids. CDR3 DNA: TGTGCCAGCACCCTAGGGGGGGGCTGGAACAATCAGCCCCAGCATTTT. Translating it yields CASTLGGGWNNQPQHF.

There are a few counts of this clone. The rearrangement uses TRBV7-9 and TRBJ1-6; D gene uncertain. The germline V gene encodes CDR1 SEHNR and CDR2 FQNEAQ (reference sequence). This CDR3 has 14 residues. The V and J ends lost 1 base and 7 bases respectively, with 8 bases between them. CDR3 nucleotide sequence: TGTGCCAGCAGCTTAGAAGTAACAAATTCACCCCTCCACTTT. Translating gives CASSLEVTNSPLHF. The full variable domain, completed using reference TRBV7-9 and TRBJ1-6, is DTGVSQNPRHKITKRGQNVTFRCDPISEHNRLYWYRQTLGQGPEFLTYFQNEAQLEKSRLLSDRFSAERPKGSFSTLEIQRTEQGDSAMYLCASSLEVTNSPLHFGNGTRLTVT.

The chain has TRBV30 and TRBJ2-1; D perhaps matches TRBD2 (6 bases). With 1 base removed from V and 10 bases from J, the gap between germline ends came to 14 bases. Germline CDR1 reads GTSNPN; CDR2 reads SVGIG (reference sequence). The CDR3 is 13 amino acids. In nucleotides, the CDR3 is TGTGCCTGGAGTGGGGACTTGGAATGGGAGCAGTTCTTC. Translated: CAWSGDLEWEQFF.

The CDR3 loop reads CASSPDPGLAGLEQFF. CDR3 nucleotide sequence: TGTGCCAGCAGCCCCGACCCGGGACTAGCGGGATTAGAGCAGTTCTTC. The rearrangement joins TRBV5-4 to TRBJ2-1; 13 nucleotides line up with TRBD2. Germline CDR1 SGHNT, CDR2 YYREEE (reference sequence). Unmatched junction bases numbered 11, after V lost 4 bases and J lost 10 bases. The CDR3 is made up of 16 amino acids. The variable domain in full, with the rest retrieved from reference TRBV5-4 and TRBJ2-1, is ETGVTQSPTHLIKTRGQQVTLRCSSQSGHNTVSWYQQALGQGPQFIFQYYREEENGRGNFPPRFSGLQFPNYSSELNVNALELDDSALYLCASSPDPGLAGLEQFFGPGTRLTVL.

V gene TRBV18 combines with J gene TRBJ1-4, with 9 bases fitting TRBD1. J gave up 8 bases and V 5 bases, and 6 bases lay outside the gene matches. CDR1 is KGHSH and CDR2 is LQKENI in the germline V gene. The CDR3 loop spans 14 amino acids. The CDR3 sequence: CASSAGQGGEKLFF. The CDR3 bases are TGTGCCAGCTCAGCGGGACAGGGCGGAGAAAAACTGTTTTTT.

The chain uses TRBV7-2 and TRBJ2-3; D perhaps matches TRBD2 (5 bases). The germline V gene has CDR1 SGHTA and CDR2 FQGNSA. CDR3 length: 18 amino acids. Trimming took off 7 bases at V and 0 bases at J, with 23 bases between the two ends. The CDR3 DNA follows: TGTGCCAGCACCCCTTGGGCGACCAGGAGCGGAAGCACAGATACGCAGTATTTT. This translates into CASTPWATRSGSTDTQYF.

The chain uses TRBV7-2 and TRBJ1-1; maybe TRBD1 (6 bases). Between the trimmed V and J ends, which lost 3 bases and 3 bases, there was a span of 11 bases. CDR1 is SGHTA, CDR2 FQGNSA, per germline. The CDR3 is 14 residues long. The CDR3 here is CASSLSGTHTEAFF. The CDR3 DNA reads TGTGCCAGCAGCTTGTCAGGGACACACACTGAAGCTTTCTTT.

This clone was counted only a few times. The genes are TRBV19 and TRBJ2-7; 9 nucleotides align to TRBD1. Germline V gives CDR1 LNHDA, CDR2 SQIVND (reference sequence). J was trimmed by 5 bases and V by 6 bases; bases with no gene match: 11. The CDR3 has 15 amino acids. CDR3 sequence (DNA): TGTGCCAGTAGCGGGAGGACAGGGGACGGTAACGAGCAGTACTTC. Translated, it gives CASSGRTGDGNEQYF.

This clone has just a few counts. The genes are TRBV5-4 and TRBJ1-1; no definite D call. Germline CDR1 is SGHNT and CDR2 is YYREEE (reference sequence). Trimming pared 2 bases from V and 0 bases from J, leaving 11 bases between. This CDR3 is 15 amino acids long. CDR3 nucleotides: TGTGCCAGCAGCTTCTCTCTAGCCGTGAACACTGAAGCTTTCTTT. This codes for CASSFSLAVNTEAFF.

This clone occurred a few times. The gene calls are TRBV4-1 and TRBJ2-2, with D tentatively TRBD1 (5 bases). The CDR3 contains 16 residues. Trimming stripped 0 bases from V and 1 base from J, with 9 bases between. Germline CDR1 is MGHRA and CDR2 is YSYEKL. The CDR3 DNA reads TGCGCCAGCAGCCAAGAACCAGGGTGGAACACCGGGGAGCTGTTTTTT. Translated, it gives CASSQEPGWNTGELFF.

This clone was counted only a few times. V is TRBV19 and J is TRBJ2-7; the match to TRBD1 covers 7 bases. This CDR3 is 12 amino acids long. CDR1 and CDR2 (germline): LNHDA, SQIVND (reference sequence). V was pared by 7 bases and J by 2 bases, with 2 bases of the junction left unmatched. The CDR3 sequence is CASIGQAYEQYF. The CDR3 DNA reads TGTGCCAGTATCGGACAGGCCTACGAGCAGTACTTC.

The V and J genes are TRBV4-1 and TRBJ1-5; weak D call: TRBD1 (5 bases). The CDR3 is 13 residues long. V lost 4 bases to trimming and J lost 3 bases, with 7 bases between them. Germline CDR1 is MGHRA and CDR2 is YSYEKL. CDR3 amino acids: CASSLDINQPQHF. DNA of the CDR3: TGCGCCAGCAGCCTGGACATCAATCAGCCCCAGCATTTT.

This clone turned up a few times. The V gene is TRBV6-5, the J gene TRBJ2-7; possibly TRBD1 for D (6 bases). The length of the CDR3 is 15 residues. V lost 4 bases to trimming and J lost 0 bases, with 13 bases between them. Germline V gene data show CDR1 as MNHEY and CDR2 as SVGAGI. The DNA of the CDR3 is TGTGCCAGCAGTTCGACAGGTCCCCTCTCCTACGAGCAGTACTTC. Protein: CASSSTGPLSYEQYF.

This clone has more than one count but fewer than ten. The gene calls are TRBV4-3 and TRBJ2-7, with a tentative D call TRBD1 (6 bases). The CDR3 is made up of 13 amino acids. V was cut by 4 bases and J by 4 bases, with 11 bases left in between. The V gene's germline CDR1 is LGHNA and CDR2 YSLEER. The CDR3, as DNA: TGCGCCAGCAGCCCAGGACAGTTTTACGAGCAGTACTTC. This encodes CASSPGQFYEQYF.

In this sample, this clone turned up a few times. Other nucleotide sequences from this sample produce the same CDR3. This sequence joins TRBV7-2 and TRBJ2-5, with D maybe TRBD2 (5 bases). Trimming cost V 2 bases and J 2 bases, with 6 bases left between them. This CDR3 region has 13 residues. Germline loops: CDR1 SGHTA, CDR2 FQGNSA. The CDR3 nucleotides read TGTGCCAGCAGCTTATCGGGACAAGAGACCCAGTACTTC. It codes for CASSLSGQETQYF.